The clone carrying this TCR beta chain has just a few counts. No antigen is known for it. The time point: persistent/refractory GD, antithyroid drugs over 5 years with positive TRAb. RNA extracted from PBMCs served as the sequencing template. This entry belongs to a study of regulatory T cells in long-lasting Graves disease. TCR beta libraries were built with iRepertoire HTBI primers and Arm-PCR of CDR3 regions. From the multiplex PCR reads, TCRdb called clonotypes with MiXCR, one entry per CDR3 protein. Here the sample spans about 340,000 distinct CDR3 sequences, around 19% being singletons. Study observations and caveats: Persistent patients shared more public clonotypes (approximately 2,700) than newly diagnosed patients (under 1,000). Newly diagnosed patients had higher TCR diversity than persistent Graves' patients did. TRBV28, TRBJ1-2 and TRBJ2-5 were segments that persistent disease favored.

V was pared by 4 bases and J by 9 bases, with 15 bases between. The length of the CDR3 is 14 residues. CDR1 is LGHNT, CDR2 FRNRAP, per germline. Here the sequenced sample was peripheral blood mononuclear cells (PBMCs), taken when the disease was refractory, from a patient treated with antithyroid drugs. V gene TRBV12-5 combines with J gene TRBJ2-2; D is uncertain. This sequence was found in a female donor with Graves disease. Here the CDR3 reads CASGSHPQSRELFF. In DNA, the CDR3 is TGTGCTAGTGGTTCCCACCCACAGTCGCGGGAGCTGTTTTTT.